The 3 T cell receptor beta chains below come from one sample, sequenced in a study of T cells in Graves' hyperthyroidism and ophthalmopathy. It was RNA transcripts that yielded the amplified TCR beta CDR3 regions. Using the HTBI primer set, a first-round RT-PCR was run on the TCR CDR3. TCRdb re-derived calls from the multiplex PCR reads in MiXCR, one entry per CDR3 protein. The sample includes around 520,000 distinct CDR3 sequences, approximately 15% seen only once; the top ten take 15% to 20%. Material: blood. These receptors were obtained from a woman between 18 and 30 years old with Graves' hyperthyroidism.

This clonotype was detected ten times or more. J is TRBJ1-5 and V is TRBV10-3; D is perhaps TRBD1 (6 bases). The germline V gene has CDR1 ENHRY and CDR2 SYGVKD. The CDR3 consists of 14 residues. Trimming stripped 3 bases from V and 4 bases from J, with 10 bases between. Here the CDR3 DNA reads TGTGCCATCAGTGAAAAGGGGGAAAATCAGCCCCAGCATTTT. Its protein product is CAISEKGENQPQHF.

This clonotype showed up many times. This sequence joins TRBV3-1 and TRBJ1-1; possible D gene TRBD1, 5 bases. Germline V CDR1 and CDR2: LGHDT, YNNKEL (reference sequence). Trimming pared 4 bases from V and 3 bases from J, leaving 12 bases between. This CDR3 has 14 amino acids. CDR3 sequence: CASSLSLGDTEAFF. CDR3 DNA sequence: TGTGCCAGCAGCCTGTCCTTGGGGGACACTGAAGCTTTCTTT.

This clonotype was seen many times. V and J are TRBV29-1 and TRBJ2-1; TRBD2 is a possible D gene (6 bases). CDR3 size: 12 residues. In germline, CDR1 is SQVTM, CDR2 ANQGSEA. V was pared by 4 bases and J by 7 bases, with 11 bases between. CDR3 protein: CSVVEGMNEQFF. CDR3 nucleotide sequence: TGCAGCGTTGTGGAGGGGATGAATGAGCAGTTCTTC.